This paragraph covers one TCR beta chain sequence. Antigen specificity is unknown. Primers for the PCR totalled 60 Vbeta and 13 Jbeta. Measured with immunoSEQ multiplex PCR; TCRdb has only the in-frame clones, and not every one. Among roughly 160,000 clones listed, around 75% were seen once. These data belong to a study of cytomegalovirus exposure and HLA in healthy donors. The study, taken as a whole, reports: Certain sequence variants were highly shared and formed a cluster, and this cluster was likely a sequencing artifact. Looking again later, the authors saw that most CMV-associated TCR beta chains seemed HLA-restricted. Reportedly, TCR beta sequences accurately predicted HLA-A and HLA-B alleles in most subjects.

The germline gives CDR1 MRHNA, CDR2 SNTAGT. The CDR3 is 12 residues long. The V end lost 6 bases, the J end lost 2 bases, and 7 bases lay between the germline ends. Although they were nominally healthy when sampled, donors likely had unrecorded immune exposures. The sample taken for sequencing was PBMCs. The TCR sequence derives from a male donor in good health and CMV-seronegative. The rearrangement uses TRBV6-4 and TRBJ1-2; a possible D gene is TRBD1 (5 bases). The chain's CDR3 is CASSGQNYGYTF. The CDR3 DNA reads TGTGCCAGCAGCGGACAAAACTATGGCTACACCTTC.